The entry below describes one T cell receptor (beta chain). Its antigen is not known. This specimen belongs to a study of cytomegalovirus exposure and HLA in healthy donors. Across the study: There were 70 million to 95 million unique TCRs (from HLA-typed donors) in an early data release.

A multiplex PCR was run with 60 Vbeta primers and 13 Jbeta primers. Sequencing used immunoSEQ multiplex PCR; TCRdb keeps in-frame clones, though not all of them. Of tens of thousands of clones listed, approximately 81% are singletons. Whole-study results and caveats: HLA alleles showed associations with 15,000 to 20,000 TCR beta sequences in a later analysis, at a 0.05 false discovery rate.

CDR1 LGHNA and CDR2 YNFKEQ come from the germline V gene. This CDR3 has 16 amino acids. V was clipped by 0 bases and J by 7 bases; unmatched bases: 9. The chain uses TRBV4-2 and TRBJ2-3; 8 nucleotides agree with TRBD1. The receptor comes from a girl aged 2-10 years in good health and CMV-seropositive. The sequencing sample was made of PBMCs. CDR3 sequence: CASSQEGGQVSNTQYF. The CDR3 bases are TGTGCCAGCAGCCAAGAGGGGGGACAGGTCTCAAATACGCAGTATTTT.